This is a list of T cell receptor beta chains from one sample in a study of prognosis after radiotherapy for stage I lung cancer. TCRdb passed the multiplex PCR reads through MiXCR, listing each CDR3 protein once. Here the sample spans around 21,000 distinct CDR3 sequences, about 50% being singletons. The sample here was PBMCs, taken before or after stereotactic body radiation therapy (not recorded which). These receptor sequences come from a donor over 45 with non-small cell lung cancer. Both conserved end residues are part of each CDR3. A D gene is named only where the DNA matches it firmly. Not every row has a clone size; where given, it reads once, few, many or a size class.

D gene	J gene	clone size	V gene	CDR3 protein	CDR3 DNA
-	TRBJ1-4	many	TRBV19	CASSRGEYEKLFF	TGTGCCAGTAGTAGGGGGGAATATGAAAAACTGTTTTTT
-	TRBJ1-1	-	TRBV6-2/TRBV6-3	CASNQGTEAFF	TGTGCCAGCAACCAGGGTACCGAAGCTTTCTTT
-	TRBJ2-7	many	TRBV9	CASSGGSYEQYF	TGTGCCAGCAGCGGAGGGTCCTACGAGCAGTACTTC
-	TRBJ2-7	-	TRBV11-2	CASSLVARGSFYEQYF	TGTGCCAGCAGCTTAGTAGCAAGGGGCAGCTTCTACGAGCAGTACTTC
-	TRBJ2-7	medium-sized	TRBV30	CAYGSGYEQYF	TGTGCCTACGGGTCTGGTTACGAGCAGTACTTC
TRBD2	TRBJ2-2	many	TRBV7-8	CASSRIRLAGVTGELFF	TGTGCCAGCAGCCGCATTCGACTAGCGGGAGTCACCGGGGAGCTGTTTTTT
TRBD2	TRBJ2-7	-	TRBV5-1	CASSPVLAEGSYEQYF	TGCGCCAGCAGTCCGGTACTAGCGGAAGGGTCCTACGAGCAGTACTTC
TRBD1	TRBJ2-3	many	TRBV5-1	CASSLGQGANTDTQYF	TGCGCCAGCAGCTTGGGCCAGGGGGCTAACACAGATACGCAGTATTTT
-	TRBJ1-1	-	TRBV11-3	CASSQEGGITEAFF	TGTGCCAGCAGCCAAGAAGGTGGGATCACTGAAGCTTTCTTT
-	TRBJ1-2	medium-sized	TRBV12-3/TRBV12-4	CASSLARGDGYTF	TGTGCCAGCAGTTTAGCCCGGGGGGATGGCTACACCTTC
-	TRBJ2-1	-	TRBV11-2	CASSLIPTRYAGGGEHFF	TGTGCCAGCAGCCTGATACCTACTAGGTACGCAGGAGGAGGTGAGCATTTCTTC
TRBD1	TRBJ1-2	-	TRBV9	CASSETPLPGQARGYTF	TGTGCCAGCAGCGAGACCCCCCTTCCGGGACAGGCAAGGGGCTACACCTTC
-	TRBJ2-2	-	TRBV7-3	CASSRTASQYTGELFF	TGTGCCAGCAGCCGGACTGCATCTCAATACACAGGGGAGCTGTTTTTT
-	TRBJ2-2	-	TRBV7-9	CASSEQGLSTEELFF	TGTGCCAGCAGCGAACAGGGTTTGAGCACCGAGGAGCTGTTTTTT
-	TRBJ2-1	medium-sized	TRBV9	CASSINGAWGDEQFF	TGTGCCAGCAGCATTAACGGGGCCTGGGGCGATGAGCAGTTCTTC
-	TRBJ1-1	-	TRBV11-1	CASSSLDRKEAFF	TGTGCCAGCAGCTCCCTCGACCGGAAAGAAGCTTTCTTT
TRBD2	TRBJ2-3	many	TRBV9	CASSVGGGSVGDTQYF	TGTGCCAGCAGCGTAGGGGGCGGGAGCGTCGGAGATACGCAGTATTTT
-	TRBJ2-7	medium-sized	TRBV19	CASSPPEQYF	TGTGCCAGTAGTCCCCCCGAGCAGTACTTC
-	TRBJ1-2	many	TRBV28	CASSPTGLNYGYTF	TGTGCCAGCAGCCCCACAGGGTTAAACTATGGCTACACCTTC
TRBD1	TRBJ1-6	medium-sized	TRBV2	CASSEATGGNSPLHF	TGTGCCAGCAGTGAAGCGACAGGGGGTAATTCACCCCTCCACTTT
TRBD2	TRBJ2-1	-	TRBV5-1	CASSFSGRALYNEQFF	TGCGCCAGCAGCTTTAGCGGGAGGGCCCTTTACAATGAGCAGTTCTTC
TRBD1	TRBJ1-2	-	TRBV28	CASGQESIYGYNF	TGTGCCAGCGGACAGGAGTCGATCTATGGCTACAACTTC
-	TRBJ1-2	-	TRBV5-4	CVISPGRQGNYGYTF	TGTGTCATCAGCCCCGGTCGGCAGGGTAACTATGGCTACACCTTC
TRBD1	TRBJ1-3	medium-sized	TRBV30	CAWRTGGSGNTIYF	TGTGCCTGGAGGACAGGGGGTTCGGGAAACACCATATATTTT
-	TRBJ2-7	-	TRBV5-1	CASSFDLWGYEQYF	TGCGCCAGCAGCTTTGATTTATGGGGTTACGAGCAGTACTTC
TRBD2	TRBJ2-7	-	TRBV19	CASSVGTTPSYEQYF	TGTGCCAGTAGTGTCGGGACTACTCCCTCTTACGAGCAGTACTTC
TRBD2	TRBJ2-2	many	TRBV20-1	CSARELAGASNTGELFF	TGCAGTGCTAGAGAGCTAGCGGGAGCGTCGAACACCGGGGAGCTGTTTTTT
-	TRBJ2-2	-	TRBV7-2	CASSLAKQSGELFF	TGTGCCAGCAGCTTAGCAAAGCAATCCGGGGAGCTGTTTTTT
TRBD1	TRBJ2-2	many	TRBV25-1	CASRKGQGLFTGELFF	TGTGCCAGCAGAAAGGGACAGGGCCTTTTCACCGGGGAGCTGTTTTTT
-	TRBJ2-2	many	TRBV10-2	CASSDRAGHGELFF	TGCGCCAGCAGTGATCGGGCGGGACACGGGGAGCTGTTTTTT
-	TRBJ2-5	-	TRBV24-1	CATSDSTGAQETQYF	TGTGCCACCAGTGACAGTACTGGGGCCCAAGAGACACAGTACTTC
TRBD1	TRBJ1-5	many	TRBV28	CASSPDRGWQPQHF	TGTGCCAGCAGTCCGGACAGGGGATGGCAGCCCCAGCATTTT
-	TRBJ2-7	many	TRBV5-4	CASSWDAAYEQYF	TGTGCCAGCAGCTGGGACGCCGCCTACGAGCAGTACTTC
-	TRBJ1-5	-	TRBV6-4	CASSRTPNQPQHF	TGTGCCAGCAGCCGGACACCCAATCAGCCCCAGCATTTT
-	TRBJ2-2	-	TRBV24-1	CATSDSPTGELFF	TGTGCCACCAGTGATTCCCCCACCGGGGAGCTGTTTTTT
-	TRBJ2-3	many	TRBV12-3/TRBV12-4	CASSPAGGTDTQYF	TGTGCCAGCAGTCCCGCCGGGGGCACAGATACGCAGTATTTT
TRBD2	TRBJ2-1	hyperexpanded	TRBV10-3	CAIKASGSYNEQFF	TGTGCCATCAAGGCTAGCGGGTCCTACAATGAGCAGTTCTTC
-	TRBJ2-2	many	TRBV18	CASKAGQNTGELFF	TGTGCCAGCAAAGCCGGACAAAACACCGGGGAGCTGTTTTTT
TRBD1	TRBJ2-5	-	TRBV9	CASSVGQGRETQYF	TGTGCCAGCAGTGTCGGACAGGGGAGGGAGACCCAGTACTTC
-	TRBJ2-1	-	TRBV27	CASSVGHEQFF	TGTGCCAGCAGTGTAGGTCATGAGCAGTTCTTC